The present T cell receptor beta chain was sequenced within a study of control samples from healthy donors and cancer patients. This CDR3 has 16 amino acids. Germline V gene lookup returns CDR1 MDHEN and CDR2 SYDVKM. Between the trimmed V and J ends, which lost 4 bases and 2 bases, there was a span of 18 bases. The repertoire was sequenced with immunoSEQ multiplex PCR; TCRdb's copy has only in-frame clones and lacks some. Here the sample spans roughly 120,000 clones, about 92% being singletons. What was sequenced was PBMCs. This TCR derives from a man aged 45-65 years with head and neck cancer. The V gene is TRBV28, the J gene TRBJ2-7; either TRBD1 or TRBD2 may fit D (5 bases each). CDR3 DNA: TGTGCCAGCAGTTCTGGGACGGCAGTCCTCCCCTACGAGCAGTACTTC. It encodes CASSSGTAVLPYEQYF.